The 8 T cell receptor beta chains reported below all come from one sample, sequenced in a study of blood T cell repertoires in COVID-19. The data were produced by immunoSEQ multiplex PCR, yet TCRdb's version contains in-frame clones alone and is incomplete. The sample yields 56,000 or so clones, 65% to 80% seen once. Specimen: peripheral blood. The receptors stem from a woman in her seventies with acute or convalescent COVID-19.

This chain uses TRBV12-1 with TRBJ2-7; the table assigns TRBD2, which was not confirmed against the DNA. TRBV12-1 is a pseudogene segment. CDR3 length: 13 amino acids. Written as DNA, the CDR3 is TGTGCCACCACAGAGGGATATTCCTACGAGCAGTACTTC. As protein: CATTEGYSYEQYF.

V gene TRBV5-4 combines with J gene TRBJ2-7; 9 bases are shared with TRBD2. The V gene end was trimmed by 4 bases and the J gene end by 4 bases; junction bases not matched to a gene: 12. This CDR3 is built from 16 residues. CDR1 is SGHNT and CDR2 is YYREEE in the germline V gene (reference sequence). Here the CDR3 DNA reads TGTGCCAGCAGCCTCCTTGGCGGGGGGGCCAATTACGAGCAGTACTTC. Protein sequence: CASSLLGGGANYEQYF.

This clone occurred once. The V gene is TRBV6-1, the J gene TRBJ1-5; no reliable D call. CDR1 is MNHNS and CDR2 is SASEGT in the germline V gene. V dropped 0 bases and J dropped 6 bases, with 9 bases sitting between them. The CDR3 loop spans 14 amino acids. For the CDR3, the DNA is TGTGCCAGCAGTGAAGCGCCGGAGGGTCAGCCCCAGCATTTT. This translates into CASSEAPEGQPQHF.

The chain combines TRBV28 with TRBJ2-7, with TRBD1 matching 9 bases. The trim removed 3 bases at V and 4 bases at J, leaving 4 bases unmatched. Germline CDR1 MDHEN, CDR2 SYDVKM. CDR3 length equals 14 residues. In nucleotides, the CDR3 is TGTGCCAGCAGTTTGGGGACAGGGTTATACGAGCAGTACTTC. As protein: CASSLGTGLYEQYF.

This clone was seen a few times. The chain is built from TRBV5-4 and TRBJ2-1; 7 bases are shared with TRBD1. CDR3 length: 13 residues. Germline CDR1 SGHNT, CDR2 YYREEE (reference sequence). Losses at the gene ends were 3 bases for V and 4 bases for J; bases not matched to a gene: 1. DNA for the CDR3: TGTGCCAGCAGCTCACAGGGGTACAATGAGCAGTTCTTC. This gives the protein CASSSQGYNEQFF.

The V gene is TRBV2, the J gene TRBJ1-2; D not certain. The CDR3 has 13 amino acids. Between the trimmed V and J ends, which lost 2 bases and 7 bases, there was a span of 11 bases. Germline CDR1 SNHLY, CDR2 FYNNEI. The CDR3 loop is CASSEREDSGYTF. CDR3 in DNA: TGTGCCAGCAGTGAACGGGAGGATAGTGGCTACACCTTC. Full variable domain (remainder filled in from reference TRBV2 and TRBJ1-2): EPEVTQTPSHQVTQMGQEVILRCVPISNHLYFYWYRQILGQKVEFLVSFYNNEISEKSEIFDDQFSVERPDGSNFTLKIRSTKLEDSAMYFCASSEREDSGYTFGSGTRLTVV.

This clone occurred once. The V call is TRBV5-1, the J call TRBJ2-5; 9 positions agree with TRBD1. Germline CDR1 is SGHRS and CDR2 is YFSETQ. This CDR3 region has 14 residues. Trimming removed 4 bases from V and 3 bases from J; junction bases left unmatched: 4. CDR3: CASSPGQGKETQYF. The CDR3 bases are TGCGCCAGCAGCCCGGGACAGGGTAAAGAGACCCAGTACTTC.

V usage is TRBV6-2 or TRBV6-3 and J usage is TRBJ2-3, with D possibly TRBD1 on 5 matching bases. The CDR3 runs to 15 residues. CDR1 is MNHEY and CDR2 is SVGEGT in the germline V gene. With 0 bases removed from V and 0 bases from J, the gap between germline ends came to 7 bases. The CDR3 sequence: CASSYSRGSTDTQYF. The DNA of the CDR3 is TGTGCCAGCAGTTACTCTAGGGGTAGCACAGATACGCAGTATTTT.